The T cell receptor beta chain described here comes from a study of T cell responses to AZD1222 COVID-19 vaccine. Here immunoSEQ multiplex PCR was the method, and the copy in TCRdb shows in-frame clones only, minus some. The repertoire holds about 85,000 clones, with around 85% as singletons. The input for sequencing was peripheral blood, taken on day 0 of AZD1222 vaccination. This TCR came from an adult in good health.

The CDR3 nucleotides read TGTGCCAGCAGCTTGCTAGGACAGGAGTACAATGAGCAGTTCTTC. Translated: CASSLLGQEYNEQFF. The V and J genes are TRBV7-3 and TRBJ2-1; 7 bases line up with TRBD1. V gave up 3 bases and J gave up 4 bases; unmatched junction bases: 6. Germline V gene data show CDR1 as SGHTA and CDR2 as FQGTGA. This CDR3 region has 15 residues. The entire variable domain, with the rest obtained from reference TRBV7-3 and TRBJ2-1, is as follows: GAGVSQTPSNKVTEKGKYVELRCDPISGHTALYWYRQSLGQGPEFLIYFQGTGAADDSGLPNDRFFAVRPEGSVSTLKIQRTERGDSAVYLCASSLLGQEYNEQFFGPGTRLTVL.